The rows below give T cell receptor beta chains drawn from one sample of a study of blood T cells in healthy people across ages. One entry per CDR3 protein results from TCRdb running MiXCR on the 5' RACE reads. The sample contains about 830,000 distinct CDR3 sequences, 58% of which appear only once. The sample was blood. These receptors came from a man under 40 in good health. CDR3s include the opening cysteine and the closing phenylalanine or tryptophan. The D gene is left open where the match is weak. Size tells how often a clone was seen (once, few, many) or the class of an expanded clone, and some rows leave it out.

d_call j_call clone_size v_call cdr3_length cdr3_aa cdr3_nt
- TRBJ2-5 - TRBV6-1 15 CASRGNLGLGETQYF TGTGCCAGCAGAGGAAATCTGGGACTCGGGGAGACCCAGTACTTC
TRBD2 TRBJ2-7 - TRBV5-6 14 CASTPGLAVGEQYF TGTGCCAGCACCCCAGGACTAGCGGTCGGCGAGCAGTACTTC
- TRBJ2-3 once TRBV29-1 13 CSATRTSTDTQYF TGCAGTGCCACGCGGACTAGCACAGATACGCAGTATTTT
- TRBJ2-3 many TRBV29-1 11 CSVEGVDTQYF TGCAGCGTTGAGGGAGTAGATACGCAGTATTTT
TRBD2 TRBJ2-1 - TRBV7-9 19 CASSLIAGGRNYLYNEQFF TGTGCCAGCAGTCTCATAGCGGGGGGCCGGAACTACCTTTACAATGAGCAGTTCTTC
TRBD2 TRBJ2-6 - TRBV5-1 17 CASSLDSGGSGANVLTF TGCGCCAGCAGCTTGGATAGCGGGGGCTCTGGGGCCAACGTCCTGACTTTC
TRBD2 TRBJ2-3 - TRBV7-9 15 CASSQTSGIVDTQYF TGTGCCAGCAGCCAGACTAGCGGGATTGTAGATACGCAGTATTTT
- TRBJ2-5 - TRBV15 15 CATSRDQRGAETQYF TGTGCCACCAGCAGAGATCAGCGAGGGGCAGAGACCCAGTACTTC
- TRBJ2-1 few TRBV12-3/TRBV12-4 17 CASSRPSSRGRVDEQFF TGTGCCAGCAGCCGCCCGTCGAGCCGTGGGCGGGTGGATGAGCAGTTCTTC
TRBD1 TRBJ2-7 - TRBV6-1 14 CATPGQGSSGEQYF TGTGCCACTCCGGGACAGGGTTCGTCTGGCGAGCAGTACTTC